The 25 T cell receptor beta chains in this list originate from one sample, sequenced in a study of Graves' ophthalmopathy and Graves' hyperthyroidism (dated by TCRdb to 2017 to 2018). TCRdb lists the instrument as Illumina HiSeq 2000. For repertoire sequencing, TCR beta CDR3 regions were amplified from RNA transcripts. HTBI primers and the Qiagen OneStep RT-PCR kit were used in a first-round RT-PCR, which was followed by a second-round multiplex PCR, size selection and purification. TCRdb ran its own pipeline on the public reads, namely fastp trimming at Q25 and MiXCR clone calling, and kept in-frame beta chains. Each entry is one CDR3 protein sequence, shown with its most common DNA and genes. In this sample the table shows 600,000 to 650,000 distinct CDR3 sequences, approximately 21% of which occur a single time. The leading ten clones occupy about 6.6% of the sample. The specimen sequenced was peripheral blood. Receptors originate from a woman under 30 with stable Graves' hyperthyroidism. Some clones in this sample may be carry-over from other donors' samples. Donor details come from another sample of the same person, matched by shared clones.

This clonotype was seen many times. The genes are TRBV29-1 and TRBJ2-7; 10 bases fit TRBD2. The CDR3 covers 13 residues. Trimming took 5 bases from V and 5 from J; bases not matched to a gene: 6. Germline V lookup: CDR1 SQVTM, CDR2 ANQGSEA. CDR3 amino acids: CSVTSGISHEQYF. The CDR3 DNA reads TGCAGCGTTACTAGCGGGATTTCCCACGAGCAGTACTTC.

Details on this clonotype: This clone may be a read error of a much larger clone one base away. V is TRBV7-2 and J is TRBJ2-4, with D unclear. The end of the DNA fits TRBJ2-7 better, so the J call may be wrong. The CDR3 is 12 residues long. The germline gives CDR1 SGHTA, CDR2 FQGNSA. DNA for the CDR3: TGTGCCAGCAGCCCCCTCGCCTACGAGCAGTACTTC. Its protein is CASSPLAYEQYF.

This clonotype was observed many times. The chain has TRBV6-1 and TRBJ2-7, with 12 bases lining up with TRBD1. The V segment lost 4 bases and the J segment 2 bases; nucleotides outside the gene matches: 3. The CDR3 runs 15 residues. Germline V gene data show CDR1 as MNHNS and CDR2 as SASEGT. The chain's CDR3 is CASSAGTGGTYEQYF. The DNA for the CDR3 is TGTGCCAGCAGTGCCGGGACAGGGGGCACCTACGAGCAGTACTTC.

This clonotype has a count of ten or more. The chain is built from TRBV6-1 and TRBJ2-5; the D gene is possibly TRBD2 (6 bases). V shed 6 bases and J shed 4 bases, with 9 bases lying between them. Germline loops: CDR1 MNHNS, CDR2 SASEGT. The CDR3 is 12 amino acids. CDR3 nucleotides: TGTGCCAGCAGGGACTATCGAGAGACCCAGTACTTC. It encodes CASRDYRETQYF.

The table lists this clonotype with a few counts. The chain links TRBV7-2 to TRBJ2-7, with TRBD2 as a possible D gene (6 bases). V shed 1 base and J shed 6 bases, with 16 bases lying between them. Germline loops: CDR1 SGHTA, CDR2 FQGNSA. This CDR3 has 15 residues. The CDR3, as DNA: TGTGCCAGCAGCTTAGTAAGCGGGCCCCCCGGCGAGCAGTACTTC. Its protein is CASSLVSGPPGEQYF.

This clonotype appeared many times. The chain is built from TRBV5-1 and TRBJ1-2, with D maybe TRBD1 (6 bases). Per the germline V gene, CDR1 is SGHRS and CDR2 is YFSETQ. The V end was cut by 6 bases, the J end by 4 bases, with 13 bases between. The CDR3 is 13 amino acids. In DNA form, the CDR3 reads TGCGCCAGCACCGCTACAGGGCCCTATGGCTACACCTTC. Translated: CASTATGPYGYTF.

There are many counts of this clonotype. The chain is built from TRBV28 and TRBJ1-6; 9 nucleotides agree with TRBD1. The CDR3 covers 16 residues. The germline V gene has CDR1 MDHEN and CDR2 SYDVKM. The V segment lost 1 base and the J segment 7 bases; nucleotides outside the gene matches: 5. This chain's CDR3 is CASSLLEGQGNSPLHF. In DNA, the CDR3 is TGTGCCAGCAGTTTATTGGAGGGACAGGGCAATTCACCCCTCCACTTT.

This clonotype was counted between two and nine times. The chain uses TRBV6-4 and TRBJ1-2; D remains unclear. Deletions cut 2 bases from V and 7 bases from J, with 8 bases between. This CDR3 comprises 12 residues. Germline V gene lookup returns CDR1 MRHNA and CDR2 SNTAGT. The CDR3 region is CASSDREGGYTF. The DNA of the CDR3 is TGTGCCAGCAGTGACAGGGAAGGTGGCTACACCTTC.

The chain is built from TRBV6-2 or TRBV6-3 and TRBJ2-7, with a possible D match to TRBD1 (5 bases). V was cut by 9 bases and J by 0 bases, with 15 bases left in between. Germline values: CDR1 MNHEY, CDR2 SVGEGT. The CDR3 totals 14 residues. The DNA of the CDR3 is TGTGCCAGTAGTACGACAGTAAGCTCCTACGAGCAGTACTTC. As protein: CASSTTVSSYEQYF.

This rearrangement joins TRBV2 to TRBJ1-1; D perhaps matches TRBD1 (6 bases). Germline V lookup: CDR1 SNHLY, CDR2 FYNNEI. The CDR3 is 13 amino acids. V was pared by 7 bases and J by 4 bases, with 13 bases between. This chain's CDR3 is CASKLQQGTEAFF. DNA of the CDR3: TGTGCCAGCAAACTCCAACAGGGCACTGAAGCTTTCTTT.

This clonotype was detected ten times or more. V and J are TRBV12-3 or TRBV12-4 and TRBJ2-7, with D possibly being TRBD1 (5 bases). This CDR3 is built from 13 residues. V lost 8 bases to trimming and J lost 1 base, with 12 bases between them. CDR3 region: CASGHSGSYEQYF. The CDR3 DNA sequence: TGTGCCAGCGGACACTCAGGTTCCTACGAGCAGTACTTC.

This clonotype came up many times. The CDR3 bases are TGTGCCAGCAGCCAAGATCGGGCGGGGGCTAGCGGAAACACCATATATTTT. This sequence encodes CASSQDRAGASGNTIYF. This chain uses TRBV14 with TRBJ1-3; TRBD1 is a possible D gene (6 bases). The germline V and J ends were trimmed by 0 bases and 4 bases, with 16 bases remaining between them. The germline V gene has CDR1 SGHDN and CDR2 FVKESK. The CDR3 contains 17 residues.

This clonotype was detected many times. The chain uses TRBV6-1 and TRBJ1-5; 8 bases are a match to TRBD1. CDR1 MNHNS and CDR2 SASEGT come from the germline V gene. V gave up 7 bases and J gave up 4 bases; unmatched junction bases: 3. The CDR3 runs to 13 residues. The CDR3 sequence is CASMRQGNQPQHF. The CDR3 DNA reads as TGTGCCAGCATGAGACAGGGGAATCAGCCCCAGCATTTT.

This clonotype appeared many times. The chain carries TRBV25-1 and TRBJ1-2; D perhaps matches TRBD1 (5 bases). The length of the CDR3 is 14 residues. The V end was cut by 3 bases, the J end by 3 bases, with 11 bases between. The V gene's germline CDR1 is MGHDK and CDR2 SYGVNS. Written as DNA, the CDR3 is TGTGCCAGCAGTGAGGTAGGGGCTGACTATGGCTACACCTTC. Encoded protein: CASSEVGADYGYTF.

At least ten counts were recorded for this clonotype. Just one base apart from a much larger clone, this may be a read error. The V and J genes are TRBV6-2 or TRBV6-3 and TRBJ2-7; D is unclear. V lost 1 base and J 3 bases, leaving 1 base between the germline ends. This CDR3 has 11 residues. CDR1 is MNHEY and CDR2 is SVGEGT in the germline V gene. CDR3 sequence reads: CASSYYYEQYF. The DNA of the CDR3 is TGTGCCAGCAGTTACTACTACGAGCAGTACTTC.

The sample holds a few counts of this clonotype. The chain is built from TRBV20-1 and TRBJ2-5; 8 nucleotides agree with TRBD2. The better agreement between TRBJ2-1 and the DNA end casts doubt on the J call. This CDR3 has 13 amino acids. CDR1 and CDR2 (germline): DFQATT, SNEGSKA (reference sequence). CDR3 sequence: CSASGRAVNEQFF. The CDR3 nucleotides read TGCAGTGCTAGCGGGAGGGCCGTTAATGAGCAGTTCTTC.

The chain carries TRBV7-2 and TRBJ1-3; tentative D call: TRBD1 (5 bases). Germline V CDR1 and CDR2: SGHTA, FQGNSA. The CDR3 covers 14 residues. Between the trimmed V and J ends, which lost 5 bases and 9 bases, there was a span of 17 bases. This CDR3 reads CASSLLWGEGTIYF. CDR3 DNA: TGTGCCAGCAGCCTGCTCTGGGGCGAAGGCACCATATATTTT.

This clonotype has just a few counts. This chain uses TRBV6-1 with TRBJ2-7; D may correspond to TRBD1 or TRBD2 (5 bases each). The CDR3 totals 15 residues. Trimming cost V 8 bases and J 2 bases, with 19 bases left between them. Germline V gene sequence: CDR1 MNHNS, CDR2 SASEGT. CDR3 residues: CASRIGRGVTYEQYF. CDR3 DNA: TGTGCCAGCCGCATCGGAAGGGGAGTAACCTACGAGCAGTACTTC.

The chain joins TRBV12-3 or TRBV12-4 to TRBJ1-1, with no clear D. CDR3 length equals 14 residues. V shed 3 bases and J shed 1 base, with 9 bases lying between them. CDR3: CASSLVRQNTEAFF. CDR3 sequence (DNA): TGTGCCAGCAGTTTGGTACGGCAGAACACTGAAGCTTTCTTT.

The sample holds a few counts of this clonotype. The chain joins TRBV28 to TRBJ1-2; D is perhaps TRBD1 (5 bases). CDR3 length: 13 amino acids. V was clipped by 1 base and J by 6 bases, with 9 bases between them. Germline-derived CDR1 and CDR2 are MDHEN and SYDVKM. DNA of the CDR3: TGTGCCAGCAGTTTATCAGGGAAGGATGGCTACACCTTC. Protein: CASSLSGKDGYTF.

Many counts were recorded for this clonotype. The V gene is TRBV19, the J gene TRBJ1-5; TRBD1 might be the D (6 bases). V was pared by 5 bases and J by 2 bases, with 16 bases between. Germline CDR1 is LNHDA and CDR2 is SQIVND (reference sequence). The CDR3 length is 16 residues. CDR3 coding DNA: TGTGCCAGTAGTCAGCATTTACAGGGTGGCAATCAGCCCCAGCATTTT. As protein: CASSQHLQGGNQPQHF.

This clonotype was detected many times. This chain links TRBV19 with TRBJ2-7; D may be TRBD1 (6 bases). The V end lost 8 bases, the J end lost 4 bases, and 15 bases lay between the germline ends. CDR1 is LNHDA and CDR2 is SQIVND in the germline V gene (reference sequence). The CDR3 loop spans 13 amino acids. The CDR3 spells CASSGHGDYEQYF. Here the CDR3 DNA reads TGTGCCAGTTCGGGACATGGAGATTACGAGCAGTACTTC.

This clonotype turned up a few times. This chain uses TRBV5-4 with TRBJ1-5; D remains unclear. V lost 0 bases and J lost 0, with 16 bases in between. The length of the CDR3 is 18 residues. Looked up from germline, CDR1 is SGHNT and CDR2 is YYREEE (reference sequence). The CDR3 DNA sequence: TGTGCCAGCAGCTTGGAGTGGTCCGGATACTATAGCAATCAGCCCCAGCATTTT. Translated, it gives CASSLEWSGYYSNQPQHF.

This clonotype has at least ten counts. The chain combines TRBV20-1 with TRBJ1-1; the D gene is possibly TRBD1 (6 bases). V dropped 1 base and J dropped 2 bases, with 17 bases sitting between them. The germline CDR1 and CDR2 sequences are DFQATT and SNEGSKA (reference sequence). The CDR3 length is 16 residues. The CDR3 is CSARGQRDKYNTEAFF. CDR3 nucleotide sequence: TGCAGTGCTAGAGGTCAACGGGACAAATATAACACTGAAGCTTTCTTT.

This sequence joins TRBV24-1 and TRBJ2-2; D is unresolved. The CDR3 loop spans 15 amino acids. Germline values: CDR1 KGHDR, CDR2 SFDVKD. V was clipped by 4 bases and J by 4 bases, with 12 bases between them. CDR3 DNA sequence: TGTGCCACCAGTGAAAGCATAGCAGGCACCGGGGAGCTGTTTTTT. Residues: CATSESIAGTGELFF.